This T cell receptor (beta chain) was captured by sequencing in a study of OX40 agonist ivuxolimab in advanced cancers. Study-wide results and caveats: CD8+ T cells were the subset that, on average, had more expanded clones than CD4+.

About this clone: Its target is not known.

Libraries were prepared by immunoSEQ multiplex PCR; TCRdb keeps only in-frame clonotypes and omits some of them. Among some 99,000 clones listed, around 88% were seen once. With 0 bases removed from V and 0 bases from J, the gap between germline ends came to 17 bases. This CDR3 is built from 18 residues. Germline V CDR1 and CDR2: LGHNT, FRNRAP. The J gene is TRBJ1-1, the V gene TRBV12-5; D is ambiguous. The TCR was taken from an adult with an advanced solid tumor such as melanoma, head and neck, liver or kidney cancer. The source was CD4+ or CD8+ T cells sorted from blood, collected in a trial of the OX40 agonist ivuxolimab. Written as DNA, the CDR3 is TGTGCTAGTGGTTTGGTAGTCGCGCAGAGATCCGTGAACACTGAAGCTTTCTTT. This gives the protein CASGLVVAQRSVNTEAFF. Full variable domain (outside the CDR3, taken from reference TRBV12-5 and TRBJ1-1): DARVTQTPRHKVTEMGQEVTMRCQPILGHNTVFWYRQTMMQGLELLAYFRNRAPLDDSGMPKDRFSAEMPDATLATLKIQPSEPRDSAVYFCASGLVVAQRSVNTEAFFGQGTRLTVV.